This T cell receptor (beta chain) emerged from a study of shared clonotypes between healthy human individuals. TCRdb's copy holds only in-frame clones and misses some; the assay was immunoSEQ multiplex PCR. The sample records about 680,000 clones, about 91% being singletons. In its sample, this clone was seen a few times. This CDR3 has 14 residues. V dropped 1 base and J dropped 5 bases, with 9 bases sitting between them. Germline CDR1 and CDR2: MNHNY and SVGAGI (reference sequence). Naive CD8 cells lacked CD45RO, underwent positive selection for CCR7 and left out terminally differentiated effector memory CD45RA+ cells. There were only Caucasian adults among the donors, and all lived in Nashville, Tennessee.

This rearrangement joins TRBV6-6 to TRBJ2-1; perhaps TRBD2 as D (6 bases). This clonotype originated in a man aged 30 to 45 in good health. The specimen was naive CD8+ T cells sorted from blood. The DNA of the CDR3 is TGTGCCAGCAGTTACTGGAGGGTTGACAATGAGCAGTTCTTC. It specifies CASSYWRVDNEQFF.